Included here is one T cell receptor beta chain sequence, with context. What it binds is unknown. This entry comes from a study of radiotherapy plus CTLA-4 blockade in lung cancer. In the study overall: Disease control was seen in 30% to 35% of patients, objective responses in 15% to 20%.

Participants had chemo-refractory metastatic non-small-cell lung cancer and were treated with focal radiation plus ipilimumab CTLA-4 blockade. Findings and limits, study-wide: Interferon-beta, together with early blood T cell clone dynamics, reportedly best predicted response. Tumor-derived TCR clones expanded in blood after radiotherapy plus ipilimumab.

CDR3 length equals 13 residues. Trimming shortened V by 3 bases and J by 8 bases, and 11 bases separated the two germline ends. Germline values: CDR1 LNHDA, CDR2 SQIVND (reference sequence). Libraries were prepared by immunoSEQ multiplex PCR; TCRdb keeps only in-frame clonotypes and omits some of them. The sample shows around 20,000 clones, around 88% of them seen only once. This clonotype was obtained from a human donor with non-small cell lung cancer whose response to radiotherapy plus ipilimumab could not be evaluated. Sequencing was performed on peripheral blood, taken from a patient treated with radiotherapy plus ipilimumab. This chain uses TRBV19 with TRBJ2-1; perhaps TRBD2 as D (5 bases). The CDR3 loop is CASSIVEGYEQFF. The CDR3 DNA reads TGTGCCAGTAGTATCGTAGAGGGATATGAGCAGTTCTTC.